This T cell receptor beta chain was recorded in a study of OX40 agonist ivuxolimab in advanced cancers. Per germline, CDR1 SQVTM and CDR2 ANQGSEA. With 6 bases clipped from V and 5 bases from J, the junction kept 7 bases outside the gene matches. CDR3 length: 13 amino acids. Data came from immunoSEQ multiplex PCR; TCRdb stores just in-frame clones and leaves some out. The sample shows 10,000 to 15,000 clones, about 76% of them seen only once. V is TRBV29-1 and J is TRBJ2-5, with 9 bases fitting TRBD2. The source is an adult with an advanced solid tumor such as melanoma, head and neck, liver or kidney cancer. This specimen was CD4+ or CD8+ T cells sorted from blood, taken in a trial of the OX40 agonist ivuxolimab. The CDR3 protein is CSVAGLAMETQYF. The CDR3 coding sequence is TGCAGCGTCGCGGGACTAGCTATGGAGACCCAGTACTTC.